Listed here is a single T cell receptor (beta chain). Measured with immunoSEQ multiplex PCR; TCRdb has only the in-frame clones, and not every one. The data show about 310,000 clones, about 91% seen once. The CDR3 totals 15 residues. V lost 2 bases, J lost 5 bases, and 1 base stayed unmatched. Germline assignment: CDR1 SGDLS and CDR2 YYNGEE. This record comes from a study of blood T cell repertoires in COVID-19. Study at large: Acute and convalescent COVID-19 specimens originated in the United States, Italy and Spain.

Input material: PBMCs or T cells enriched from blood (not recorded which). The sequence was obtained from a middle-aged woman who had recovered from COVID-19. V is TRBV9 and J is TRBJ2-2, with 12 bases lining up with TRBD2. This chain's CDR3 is CASSVLAGGTGELFF. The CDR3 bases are TGTGCCAGCAGCGTGCTAGCGGGAGGGACCGGGGAGCTGTTTTTT.